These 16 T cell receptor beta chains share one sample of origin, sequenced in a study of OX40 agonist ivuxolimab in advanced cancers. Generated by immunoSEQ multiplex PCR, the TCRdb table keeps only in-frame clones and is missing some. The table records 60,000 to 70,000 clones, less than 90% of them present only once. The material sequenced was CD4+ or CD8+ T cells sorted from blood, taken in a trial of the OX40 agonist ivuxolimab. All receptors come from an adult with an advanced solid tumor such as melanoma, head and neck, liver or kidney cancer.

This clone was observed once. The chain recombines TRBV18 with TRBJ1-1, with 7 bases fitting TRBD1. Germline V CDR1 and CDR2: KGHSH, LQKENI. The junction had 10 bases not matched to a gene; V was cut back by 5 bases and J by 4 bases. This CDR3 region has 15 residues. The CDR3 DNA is TGTGCCAGCTCATCCGGGACAGTACAACTCACTGAAGCTTTCTTT. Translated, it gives CASSSGTVQLTEAFF. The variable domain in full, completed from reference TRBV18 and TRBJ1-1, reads NAGVMQNPRHLVRRRGQEARLRCSPMKGHSHVYWYRQLPEEGLKFMVYLQKENIIDESGMPKERFSAEFPKEGPSILRIQQVVRGDSAAYFCASSSGTVQLTEAFFGQGTRLTVV.

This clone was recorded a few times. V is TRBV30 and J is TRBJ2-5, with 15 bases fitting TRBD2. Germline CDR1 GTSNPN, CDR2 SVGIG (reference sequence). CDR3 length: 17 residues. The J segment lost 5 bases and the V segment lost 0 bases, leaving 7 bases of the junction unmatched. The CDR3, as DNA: TGTGCCTGGAGTGTAAGGGGACTAGCGGGAGGTGGCGAGACCCAGTACTTC. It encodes CAWSVRGLAGGGETQYF.

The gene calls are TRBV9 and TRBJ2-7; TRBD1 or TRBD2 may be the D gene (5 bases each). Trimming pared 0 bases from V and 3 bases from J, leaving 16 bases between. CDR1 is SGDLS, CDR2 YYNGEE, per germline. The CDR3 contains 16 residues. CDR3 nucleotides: TGTGCCAGCAGCGTAGCTTCCAGCCTTGGGGGCTACGAGCAGTACTTC. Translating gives CASSVASSLGGYEQYF.

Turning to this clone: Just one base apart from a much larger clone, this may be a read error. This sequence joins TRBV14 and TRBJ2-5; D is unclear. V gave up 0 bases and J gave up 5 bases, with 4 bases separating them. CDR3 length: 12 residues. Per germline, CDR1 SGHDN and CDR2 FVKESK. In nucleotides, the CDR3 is TGTGCCAGCAGCCAAGATTTTGAGACCCAGTACTTC. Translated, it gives CASSQDFETQYF. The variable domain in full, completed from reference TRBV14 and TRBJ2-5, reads EAGVTQFPSHSVIEKGQTVTLRCDPISGHDNLYWYRRVMGKEIKFLLHFVKESKQDESGMPNNRFLAERTGGTYSTLKVQPAELEDSGVYFCASSQDFETQYFGPGTRLLVL.

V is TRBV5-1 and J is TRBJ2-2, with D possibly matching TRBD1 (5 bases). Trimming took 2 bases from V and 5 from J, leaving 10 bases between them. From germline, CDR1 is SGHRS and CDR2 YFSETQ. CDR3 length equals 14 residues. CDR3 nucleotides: TGCGCCAGCAGCTTATCCAGGGTTACCGGGGAGCTGTTTTTT. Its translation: CASSLSRVTGELFF.

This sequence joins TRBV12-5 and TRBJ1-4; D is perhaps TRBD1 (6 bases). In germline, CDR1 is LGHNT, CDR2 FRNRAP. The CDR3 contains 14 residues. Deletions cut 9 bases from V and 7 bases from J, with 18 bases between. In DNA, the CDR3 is TGTGCTAGCGCATGGGAACAGGGTGGTGAAAAACTGTTTTTT. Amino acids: CASAWEQGGEKLFF.

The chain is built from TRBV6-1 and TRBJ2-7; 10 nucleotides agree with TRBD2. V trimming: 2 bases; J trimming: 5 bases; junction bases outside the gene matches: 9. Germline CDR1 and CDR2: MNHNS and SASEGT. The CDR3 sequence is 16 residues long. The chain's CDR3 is CASSEREREGLHEQYF. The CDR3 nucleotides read TGTGCCAGCAGTGAACGAGAGCGGGAGGGCCTACACGAGCAGTACTTC.

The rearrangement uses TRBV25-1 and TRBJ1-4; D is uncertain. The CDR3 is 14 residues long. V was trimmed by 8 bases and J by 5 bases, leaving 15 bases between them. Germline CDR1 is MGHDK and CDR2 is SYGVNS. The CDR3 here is CASGSGLENEKLFF. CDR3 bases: TGTGCCAGCGGATCGGGATTAGAGAATGAAAAACTGTTTTTT.

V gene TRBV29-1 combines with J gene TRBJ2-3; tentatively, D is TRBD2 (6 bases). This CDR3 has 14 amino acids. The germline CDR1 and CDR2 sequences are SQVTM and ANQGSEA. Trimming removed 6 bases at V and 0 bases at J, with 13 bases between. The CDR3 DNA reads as TGCAGCGTCGGGACTGCCTCTAGCACAGATACGCAGTATTTT. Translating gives CSVGTASSTDTQYF.

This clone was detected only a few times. The CDR3 coding sequence is TGCGCCAGCAGTTCCTACGAGCAGTACTTC. Protein: CASSSYEQYF. The chain is built from TRBV10-2 and TRBJ2-7; no reliable D call. From germline, CDR1 is WSHSY and CDR2 SAAADI. The CDR3 sequence is 10 residues long. V was cut by 5 bases and J by 1 base, with 0 bases left in between.

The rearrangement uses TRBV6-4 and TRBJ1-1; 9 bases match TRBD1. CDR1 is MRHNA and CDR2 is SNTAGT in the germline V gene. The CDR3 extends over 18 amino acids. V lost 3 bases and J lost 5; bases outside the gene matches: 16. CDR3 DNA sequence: TGTGCCAGCAGTGAGAGTTTGGACAGGGGAAATGGTAAGACTGAAGCTTTCTTT. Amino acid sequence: CASSESLDRGNGKTEAFF.

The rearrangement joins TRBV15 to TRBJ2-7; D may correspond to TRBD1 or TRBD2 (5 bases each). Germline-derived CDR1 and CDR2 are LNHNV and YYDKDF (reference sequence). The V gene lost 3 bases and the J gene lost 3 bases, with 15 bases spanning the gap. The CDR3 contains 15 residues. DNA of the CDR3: TGTGCCACCAGCAGCGCTGGGACGGCTCGCTACGAGCAGTACTTC. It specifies CATSSAGTARYEQYF. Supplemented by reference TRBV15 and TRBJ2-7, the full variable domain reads DAMVIQNPRYQVTQFGKPVTLSCSQTLNHNVMYWYQQKSSQAPKLLFHYYDKDFNNEADTPDNFQSRRPNTSFCFLDIRSPGLGDTAMYLCATSSAGTARYEQYFGPGTRLTVT.

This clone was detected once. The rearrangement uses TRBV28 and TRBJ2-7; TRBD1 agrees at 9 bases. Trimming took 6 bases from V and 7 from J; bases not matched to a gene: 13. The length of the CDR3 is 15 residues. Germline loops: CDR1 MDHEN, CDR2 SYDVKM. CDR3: CASSRAIQGADEQYF. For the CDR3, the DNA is TGTGCCAGCAGCAGAGCTATACAGGGGGCGGATGAGCAGTACTTC.

CDR3 in amino acids: CASSFDSSTNEKLFF. The CDR3 nucleotides read TGTGCCAGCAGCTTCGACAGTTCAACTAATGAAAAACTGTTTTTT. The V gene is TRBV28, the J gene TRBJ1-4, with D possibly matching TRBD1 (5 bases). CDR3 size: 15 residues. V was trimmed by 6 bases and J by 0 bases, leaving 11 bases between them. Germline lookup yields CDR1 MDHEN and CDR2 SYDVKM. Supplemented by reference TRBV28 and TRBJ1-4, the full variable domain reads DVKVTQSSRYLVKRTGEKVFLECVQDMDHENMFWYRQDPGLGLRLIYFSYDVKMKEKGDIPEGYSVSREKKERFSLILESASTNQTSMYLCASSFDSSTNEKLFFGSGTQLSVL.

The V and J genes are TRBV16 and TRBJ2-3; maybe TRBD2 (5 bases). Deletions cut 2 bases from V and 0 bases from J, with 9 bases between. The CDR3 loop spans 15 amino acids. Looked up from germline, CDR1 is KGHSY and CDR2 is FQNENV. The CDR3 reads CASSQLTRSTDTQYF. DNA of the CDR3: TGTGCCAGCAGCCAACTAACTAGGAGCACAGATACGCAGTATTTT.

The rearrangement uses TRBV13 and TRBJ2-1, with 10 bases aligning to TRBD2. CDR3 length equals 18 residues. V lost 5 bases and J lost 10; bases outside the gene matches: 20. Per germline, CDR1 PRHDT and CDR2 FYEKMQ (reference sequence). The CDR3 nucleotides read TGTGCCAGCAGCCGGACCCTAACTCCGGGACTAGCGCGAGTCGAGCAGTTCTTC. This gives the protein CASSRTLTPGLARVEQFF.